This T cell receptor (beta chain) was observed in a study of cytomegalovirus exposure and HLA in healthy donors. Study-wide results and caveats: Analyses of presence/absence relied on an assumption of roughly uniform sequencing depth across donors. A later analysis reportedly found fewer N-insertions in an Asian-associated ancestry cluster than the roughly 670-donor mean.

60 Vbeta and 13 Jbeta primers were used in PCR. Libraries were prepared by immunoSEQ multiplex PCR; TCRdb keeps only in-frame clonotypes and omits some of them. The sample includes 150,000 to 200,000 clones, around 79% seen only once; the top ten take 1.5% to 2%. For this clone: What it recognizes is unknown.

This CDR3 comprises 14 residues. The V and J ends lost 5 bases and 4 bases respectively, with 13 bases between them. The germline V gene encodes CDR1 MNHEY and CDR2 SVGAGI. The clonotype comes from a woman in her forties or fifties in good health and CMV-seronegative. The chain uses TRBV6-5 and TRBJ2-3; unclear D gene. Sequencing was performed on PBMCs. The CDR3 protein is CASSITQVADTQYF. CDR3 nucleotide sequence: TGTGCCAGCAGTATAACCCAGGTGGCAGATACGCAGTATTTT.